Listed here are 28 T cell receptor beta chains from one sample, sequenced in a study of blood T cell repertoires in COVID-19. Using immunoSEQ multiplex PCR, the repertoire was profiled, and TCRdb retains in-frame clones only, with some absent. The repertoire holds some 200,000 clones, with about 88% as singletons. The sequencing sample was made of peripheral blood. All receptors derive from a woman of 80 years or more in a cohort sampled during active or convalescent COVID-19.

The table lists this clone with a count of one. The chain couples TRBV24-1 to TRBJ1-2; D call uncertain. The V end lost 2 bases, the J end lost 7 bases, and 16 bases lay between the germline ends. This CDR3 is 15 amino acids long. The germline CDR1 and CDR2 sequences are KGHDR and SFDVKD. CDR3 region: CATSDSGRRGFGYTF. The CDR3 DNA reads as TGTGCCACCAGTGATTCGGGCAGGCGAGGGTTTGGCTACACCTTC.

This chain uses TRBV7-9 with TRBJ1-6; maybe TRBD1 (6 bases). The germline V gene encodes CDR1 SEHNR and CDR2 FQNEAQ (reference sequence). Trimming took off 2 bases at V and 9 bases at J, with 14 bases between the two ends. CDR3 length: 15 amino acids. The CDR3 bases are TGTGCCAGCAGCTTAACCGGGGGGGGCGGTTCACCCCTCCACTTT. This gives the protein CASSLTGGGGSPLHF.

V gene TRBV19 combines with J gene TRBJ2-7; D is possibly TRBD1 (6 bases). Germline V gene sequence: CDR1 LNHDA, CDR2 SQIVND (reference sequence). The CDR3 length is 13 residues. V was cut by 1 base and J by 4 bases, with 8 bases left in between. The CDR3, as DNA: TGTGCCAGTAGTATAGGGACAGCTTACGAGCAGTACGTC. This sequence encodes CASSIGTAYEQYV.

This chain connects TRBV4-3 to TRBJ1-2, with a tentative D call TRBD1 (5 bases). The CDR3 length is 16 residues. The germline V and J ends were trimmed by 0 bases and 5 bases, with 16 bases remaining between them. Germline V gives CDR1 LGHNA, CDR2 YSLEER. The CDR3 DNA is TGCGCCAGCAGCCAAGATGGGCAGGGCTTCAGATATGGCTACACCTTC. Encoded protein: CASSQDGQGFRYGYTF.

This rearrangement joins TRBV5-5 to TRBJ1-4, with D possibly being TRBD1 (5 bases). The germline CDR1 and CDR2 sequences are SGHKS and YYEKEE (reference sequence). The CDR3 runs to 15 residues. V lost 4 bases to trimming and J lost 4 bases, with 14 bases between them. CDR3 in amino acids: CASSEKGLINEKLFF. The CDR3, as DNA: TGTGCCAGCAGCGAAAAGGGACTGATTAATGAAAAACTGTTTTTT.

This chain connects TRBV5-1 to TRBJ1-2, with a tentative D call TRBD1 (5 bases). V was pared by 5 bases and J by 3 bases, with 11 bases between. This CDR3 comprises 13 residues. From germline, CDR1 is SGHRS and CDR2 YFSETQ. CDR3 residues: CASRQQTDYGYTF. The DNA of the CDR3 is TGCGCCAGCAGACAACAGACAGACTATGGCTACACCTTC.

The rearrangement uses TRBV30 and TRBJ1-2, with 11 bases that match TRBD1. CDR1 GTSNPN and CDR2 SVGIG come from the germline V gene (reference sequence). V dropped 7 bases and J dropped 3; count of bases not matched to a gene: 4. CDR3 size: 13 residues. This CDR3 is CASRGQGDYGYTF. For the CDR3, the DNA is TGTGCCTCCAGGGGACAGGGGGACTATGGCTACACCTTC. Based on the CDR3 plus reference TRBV30 and TRBJ1-2, the full variable domain is SQTIHQWPATLVQPVGSPLSLECTVEGTSNPNLYWYRQAAGRGLQLLFYSVGIGQISSEVPQNLSASRPQDRQFILSSKKLLLSDSGFYLCASRGQGDYGYTFGSGTRLTVV.

This rearrangement joins TRBV19 to TRBJ1-3; the D gene is possibly TRBD1 (6 bases). The CDR3 is 15 amino acids. Trimming left V 6 bases short and J 4 bases short, with 16 bases between. CDR1 is LNHDA and CDR2 is SQIVND in the germline V gene (reference sequence). The CDR3 DNA is TGTGCCAGTAGATCCAACAGGGATCCGGGAAACACCATATATTTT. This sequence encodes CASRSNRDPGNTIYF.

The genes are TRBV10-3 and TRBJ1-2; 9 bases line up with TRBD1. This CDR3 comprises 15 residues. J lost 0 bases, V lost 6 bases, and 5 bases had no gene match. The germline V gene has CDR1 ENHRY and CDR2 SYGVKD. In DNA form, the CDR3 reads TGTGCCATCAGCCCCGGACAGGGGCCTAACTATGGCTACACCTTC. Encoded protein: CAISPGQGPNYGYTF.

V and J are TRBV7-2 and TRBJ1-5; D call uncertain. The ends were cut back, 0 bases at V and 6 bases at J, with 6 bases in the middle. The CDR3 is 13 residues long. Germline CDR1 SGHTA, CDR2 FQGNSA. The CDR3 nucleotides are TGTGCCAGCAGCTTAGCTTCCTCTCAGCCCCAGCATTTT. Translation: CASSLASSQPQHF.

This clone was found once. The chain employs TRBV29-1 and TRBJ1-5; TRBD1 aligns across 10 bases. V lost 6 bases to trimming and J lost 2 bases; unmatched junction nucleotides: 7. Germline V gene data show CDR1 as SQVTM and CDR2 as ANQGSEA. This CDR3 comprises 15 residues. CDR3 sequence: CSVALGTGGNQPQHF. The CDR3 DNA is TGCAGCGTCGCTTTAGGGACAGGGGGCAATCAGCCCCAGCATTTT.

The CDR3 bases are TGTGCCAGTAGTATAGGCGACAGGGTTCCCACTGAAGCTTTCTTT. It specifies CASSIGDRVPTEAFF. The V and J genes are TRBV19 and TRBJ1-1, with 7 bases fitting TRBD1. This CDR3 spans 15 amino acids. CDR1 is LNHDA and CDR2 is SQIVND in the germline V gene (reference sequence). V lost 1 base to trimming and J lost 4 bases; unmatched junction nucleotides: 6.

V usage is TRBV28 and J usage is TRBJ1-6; D is unclear. CDR3 length: 12 residues. Trimming took off 8 bases at V and 10 bases at J, with 12 bases between the two ends. The germline gives CDR1 MDHEN, CDR2 SYDVKM. The CDR3 coding sequence is TGTGCCAGCTGGGGAGGGAAATCACCCCTCCACTTT. Translated: CASWGGKSPLHF. Complete variable domain (other parts from reference TRBV28 and TRBJ1-6): DVKVTQSSRYLVKRTGEKVFLECVQDMDHENMFWYRQDPGLGLRLIYFSYDVKMKEKGDIPEGYSVSREKKERFSLILESASTNQTSMYLCASWGGKSPLHFGNGTRLTVT.

The chain combines TRBV14 with TRBJ1-2; D is unclear. Trimming took 5 bases from V and 2 from J, leaving 18 bases between them. Looked up from germline, CDR1 is SGHDN and CDR2 is FVKESK. The CDR3 loop spans 16 amino acids. The CDR3 DNA is TGTGCCAGCAGCGAAGGGAGGTTTGGGGAAAACTATGGCTACACCTTC. Translation gives CASSEGRFGENYGYTF.

This clone appeared a few times. The chain has TRBV10-1 and TRBJ2-1; the match to TRBD1 covers 11 bases. The CDR3 has 13 amino acids. V gave up 10 bases and J gave up 8 bases; unmatched junction bases: 7. CDR1 and CDR2 from the germline V gene are WNHNN and SYGVQD (reference sequence). The CDR3 DNA sequence: TGCGCCACCTCCGGACAGGGGGCGGATGAGCAGTTCTTC. It encodes CATSGQGADEQFF.

The chain joins TRBV19 to TRBJ1-6; D may be TRBD1 (5 bases). V lost 7 bases to trimming and J lost 0 bases, with 19 bases between them. Germline V gives CDR1 LNHDA, CDR2 SQIVND (reference sequence). This CDR3 has 18 amino acids. CDR3 protein: CASTTVGGPSSYNSPLHF. Written as DNA, the CDR3 is TGTGCCAGTACAACTGTGGGGGGTCCGAGCTCCTATAATTCACCCCTCCACTTT. Supplemented by reference TRBV19 and TRBJ1-6, the full variable domain reads DGGITQSPKYLFRKEGQNVTLSCEQNLNHDAMYWYRQDPGQGLRLIYYSQIVNDFQKGDIAEGYSVSREKKESFPLTVTSAQKNPTAFYLCASTTVGGPSSYNSPLHFGNGTRLTVT.

The genes are TRBV5-5 and TRBJ1-1, with D perhaps TRBD1 (5 bases). The CDR3 totals 16 residues. Germline V gene sequence: CDR1 SGHKS, CDR2 YYEKEE (reference sequence). Trimming left V 4 bases short and J 1 base short, with 17 bases between. As DNA, the CDR3 is TGTGCCAGCAGCCCCTACGGGGGACGGAGGAACACTGAAGCTTTCTTT. Translated: CASSPYGGRRNTEAFF.

The chain recombines TRBV24-1 with TRBJ2-4; 9 positions agree with TRBD1. This CDR3 comprises 15 residues. Trimming cost V 5 bases and J 8 bases; bases outside gene matches: 9. Per the germline V gene, CDR1 is KGHDR and CDR2 is SFDVKD. CDR3 coding DNA: TGTGCCACCAGTGCCCCGGGACAGGGTTCGGACATTCAGTACTTC. This gives the protein CATSAPGQGSDIQYF.

Regarding this clone: The sample holds other DNA sequences that translate to the same CDR3. This chain uses TRBV9 with TRBJ1-1, with no clear D. V lost 0 bases to trimming and J lost 4 bases, with 10 bases between them. The germline V gene encodes CDR1 SGDLS and CDR2 YYNGEE. There are 14 residues in the CDR3. The chain's CDR3 is CASSVDQGGTEAFF. CDR3 sequence (DNA): TGTGCCAGCAGCGTAGATCAAGGAGGCACTGAAGCTTTCTTT.

This clone was found once. This chain joins TRBV5-6 and TRBJ1-1; 7 positions agree with TRBD1. Germline assignment: CDR1 SGHDT and CDR2 YYEEEE. Trimming took 3 bases from V and 1 from J; bases not matched to a gene: 12. This CDR3 is 17 amino acids long. The CDR3 bases are TGTGCCAGCAGCTATCCTTTGGGACAGTCAACGAACACTGAAGCTTTCTTT. Translation gives CASSYPLGQSTNTEAFF.

This chain uses TRBV11-3 with TRBJ1-2, with D perhaps matching TRBD1 (6 bases). Germline V gene data show CDR1 as SGHNT and CDR2 as YENEEA. V was trimmed by 5 bases and J by 3 bases, leaving 13 bases between them. This CDR3 region has 14 residues. The CDR3 sequence is CASSVRGGDYGYTF. The CDR3 region has the DNA TGTGCCAGCAGCGTAAGGGGGGGAGACTATGGCTACACCTTC.

The chain couples TRBV7-9 to TRBJ2-1; 8 bases agree with TRBD1. J gave up 12 bases and V 3 bases, and 13 bases lay outside the gene matches. The CDR3 consists of 15 residues. Germline CDR1 reads SEHNR; CDR2 reads FQNEAQ (reference sequence). In DNA form, the CDR3 reads TGTGCCAGCAGCTTGGGGCAGGGGGCGCCACAGGGGCAGTTCTTC. It encodes CASSLGQGAPQGQFF.

The V and J genes are TRBV11-3 and TRBJ2-5; perhaps TRBD1 as D (5 bases). The CDR3 runs to 15 residues. Trimming took off 7 bases at V and 1 base at J, with 16 bases between the two ends. Germline V CDR1 and CDR2: SGHNT, YENEEA. The CDR3 here is CASTHSLRVQETQYF. The CDR3 nucleotides read TGTGCCAGCACCCACTCCCTCAGGGTCCAAGAGACCCAGTACTTC.

Concerning this clone: One end of the junction does not line up with germline, which may come from a read error. This chain uses TRBV6-1 with TRBJ2-3; TRBD1 agrees at 9 bases. Germline-derived CDR1 and CDR2 are MNHNS and SASEGT. CDR3 length equals 14 residues. As DNA, the CDR3 is TGTGCCAGCCGTGACAGGGGGAGGACAGATACGCAGTATTTT. As protein: CASRDRGRTDTQYF.

This clone appeared once. The rearrangement joins TRBV24-1 to TRBJ2-3; the D is unclear. Germline assignment: CDR1 KGHDR and CDR2 SFDVKD. The CDR3 has 13 amino acids. V was pared by 3 bases and J by 4 bases, with 7 bases between. Here the CDR3 reads CATSDEVADTQYF. DNA for the CDR3: TGTGCCACCAGTGATGAGGTCGCAGATACGCAGTATTTT.

A single count supports this clone. The genes are TRBV14 and TRBJ1-4; maybe TRBD1 (6 bases). The CDR3 loop spans 14 amino acids. V was shortened by 4 bases and J by 8 bases, with 14 bases between the two germline ends. CDR1 SGHDN and CDR2 FVKESK come from the germline V gene. The CDR3 region is CASSRAGVLEKLFF. CDR3 DNA sequence: TGTGCCAGCAGCCGCGCAGGGGTATTGGAAAAACTGTTTTTT.

The V call is TRBV11-2, the J call TRBJ2-1; 8 nucleotides match TRBD1. Germline CDR1 and CDR2: SGHAT and FQNNGV. The trim removed 6 bases at V and 12 bases at J, leaving 13 bases unmatched. The CDR3 has 14 amino acids. In nucleotides, the CDR3 is TGTGCCAGCAGACTGGGGACAGGCGGCACGGTGCAGTTCTTC. It codes for CASRLGTGGTVQFF.

The chain recombines TRBV18 with TRBJ2-1; D gene uncertain. The V end lost 2 bases, the J end lost 3 bases, and 17 bases lay between the germline ends. Germline loops: CDR1 KGHSH, CDR2 LQKENI. The CDR3 sequence is 17 residues long. CDR3 bases: TGTGCCAGCTCACCAGCGACGGCGGTTCCCTTCTACAATGAGCAGTTCTTC. Its protein is CASSPATAVPFYNEQFF.